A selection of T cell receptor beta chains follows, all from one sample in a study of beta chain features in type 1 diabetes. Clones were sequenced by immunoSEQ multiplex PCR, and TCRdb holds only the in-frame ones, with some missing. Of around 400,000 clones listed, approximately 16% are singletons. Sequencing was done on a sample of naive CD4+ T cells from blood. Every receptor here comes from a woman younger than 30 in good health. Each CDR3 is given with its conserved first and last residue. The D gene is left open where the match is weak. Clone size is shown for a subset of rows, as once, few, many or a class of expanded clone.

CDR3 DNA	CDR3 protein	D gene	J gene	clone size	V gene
TGCAGCGTCTACGGACAGGGCTTGAACACCGGGGAGCTGTTTTTT	CSVYGQGLNTGELFF	TRBD1	TRBJ2-2	NA	TRBV29-1
TGTGCCAGTAGTCCTAGGACAGGCCCCTACAATGAGCAGTTCTTC	CASSPRTGPYNEQFF	TRBD1	TRBJ2-1	NA	TRBV19
TGTGCCAGTAGTATTCAGTTTCCCTCTGGGGCCAACGTCCTGACTTTC	CASSIQFPSGANVLTF	NA	TRBJ2-6	NA	TRBV19
TGTGCCAGCAGCTTAGTGGGGACTAGTCGGAACGAGCAGTACTTC	CASSLVGTSRNEQYF	TRBD2	TRBJ2-7	NA	TRBV13
TGTGCCAGCAGCCCCGGACAGGGCCAGCAGTACTTC	CASSPGQGQQYF	TRBD1	TRBJ2-7	NA	TRBV7-9
TGTGCCAGCAGTTTAGGAGGGGTAGAGACCCAGTACTTC	CASSLGGVETQYF	NA	TRBJ2-5	once	TRBV28
TGCAGCGTCTCCGGACAGCCCGAAGCTTTCTTT	CSVSGQPEAFF	NA	TRBJ1-1	few	TRBV29-1
TGTGCCACCAGCCGCAGCCGGACTAGCGGCTCCTACGAGCAGTACTTC	CATSRSRTSGSYEQYF	TRBD2	TRBJ2-7	NA	TRBV15
TGTGCCAGCAGCTTAGCGGCGGGAGTATCGGACGAGCAGTACTTC	CASSLAAGVSDEQYF	TRBD2	TRBJ2-7	few	TRBV7-2
TGTGCCAGCAGCCAAGGGGGACTACCGACGGATACGCAGTATTTT	CASSQGGLPTDTQYF	NA	TRBJ2-3	few	TRBV7-2
TGTGCCAGCTCGTTCAACAGGGGGTCGCAGTTCTTC	CASSFNRGSQFF	TRBD1	TRBJ2-1	few	TRBV18
TGTGCCAGCAGCTTGTACGGGCAGGGAGAAGCTTTCTTT	CASSLYGQGEAFF	NA	TRBJ1-1	few	TRBV7-9
TGTGCCAGCAGCTTACCGACAGGGGGCAATTGGCAGAACACTGAAGCTTTCTTT	CASSLPTGGNWQNTEAFF	TRBD1	TRBJ1-1	NA	TRBV7-9
TGTGCCTGGTCTAACAGGGGGAATCAGCCCCAGCATTTT	CAWSNRGNQPQHF	TRBD1	TRBJ1-5	few	TRBV30
TGTGCCAGCCTCGAGCCAGGGTTGGAAAAACTGTTTTTT	CASLEPGLEKLFF	NA	TRBJ1-4	NA	TRBV28
TGTGCCAGCAGCACCCGAACCCCGACAGACACCGGGGAGCTGTTTTTT	CASSTRTPTDTGELFF	NA	TRBJ2-2	few	TRBV28
TGTGCCAGCAGCTCTAGCGGGCTCACCGGGGAGCTGTTTTTT	CASSSSGLTGELFF	TRBD2	TRBJ2-2	NA	TRBV28
TGTGCCAGCAGCTTGGGAGGGTCAGGGGCGAGGTACGAGCAGTACTTC	CASSLGGSGARYEQYF	NA	TRBJ2-7	few	TRBV5-4
TGTGCCAGCAGTGGCCTCTCGGGGCAGGGGGCGAGTAGTGAGCAGTTCTTC	CASSGLSGQGASSEQFF	TRBD1	TRBJ2-1	few	TRBV6-1
TGTGCCAGCCACTTCGCGGGAGCTGGCGAGCAGTACTTC	CASHFAGAGEQYF	TRBD2	TRBJ2-7	once	TRBV7-2
TGTGCCAGCAGCGGACCAGGGAACACCATATATTTT	CASSGPGNTIYF	NA	TRBJ1-3	few	TRBV14
TGCGCCAGCAGCCACCTCACAAAGTACTACAATGAGCAGTTCTTC	CASSHLTKYYNEQFF	NA	TRBJ2-1	NA	TRBV4-3
TGTGCCAGCAGCGCGACAGGGTTGAACACAGATACGCAGTATTTT	CASSATGLNTDTQYF	TRBD1	TRBJ2-3	NA	TRBV11-3
TGTGCCAGCAGGCGCCCAGAAGGAGGTGGAGGGGAGCTGTTTTTT	CASRRPEGGGGELFF	NA	TRBJ2-2	NA	TRBV6-5
TGTGCCTGGTCGATTATGGGCGGCTACACCTTC	CAWSIMGGYTF	NA	TRBJ1-2	NA	TRBV30
TGTGCCAGCAGCCGGGACACCTACAATGAGCAGTTCTTC	CASSRDTYNEQFF	NA	TRBJ2-1	NA	TRBV14
TGTGCCAGCTCACCGGAGACTATAAACACCGGGGAGCTGTTTTTT	CASSPETINTGELFF	NA	TRBJ2-2	NA	TRBV18
TGCGCCAGCAGCTTGAGTCTTGGGAGACACAATGAGCAGTTCTTC	CASSLSLGRHNEQFF	NA	TRBJ2-1	once	TRBV5-1
TGTGCCAGCAGTTTAGGACTAGCGGGAGTCCTCACAGATACGCAGTATTTT	CASSLGLAGVLTDTQYF	TRBD2	TRBJ2-3	NA	TRBV5-4
TGTGCCAGCAGTGGAGCAAGCCCGGGACAGCCCACAGATACGCAGTATTTT	CASSGASPGQPTDTQYF	TRBD1	TRBJ2-3	NA	TRBV28
TGTGCCAGCAGCTTGACAGGGGGGAGTTCCGAGCAGTACTTC	CASSLTGGSSEQYF	TRBD1	TRBJ2-7	NA	TRBV11-2
TGTGCCTGGAGTTCGGGACAGGGGGAGACTGGGGCCAACGTCCTGACTTTC	CAWSSGQGETGANVLTF	TRBD1	TRBJ2-6	once	TRBV30
TGTGCCAGCTCAGTCCCGGGACTAGCGGGGGGCACAGATACGCAGTATTTT	CASSVPGLAGGTDTQYF	TRBD2	TRBJ2-3	few	TRBV18
TGTGCCAGCAGCGAGGGGGACAGGGTCGGGCAGCCCCAGCATTTT	CASSEGDRVGQPQHF	TRBD1	TRBJ1-5	few	TRBV9
TGCGCCAGCAGTCAATCGTCGCGGGAGGGCCGGGAGACCCAGTACTTC	CASSQSSREGRETQYF	TRBD2	TRBJ2-5	few	TRBV23-1
TGTGCCAGCAGCTTAACTAGCTGGAGCTCCTACAATGAGCAGTTCTTC	CASSLTSWSSYNEQFF	NA	TRBJ2-1	NA	TRBV5-4
TGTGCCAGCAGCCCCTTACCGGGACAGGGGTTCTTGGGTGGCAACGTCCTGACTTTC	CASSPLPGQGFLGGNVLTF	TRBD1	TRBJ2-6	NA	TRBV14
TGTGCCAGCTCTTCTTCGCGGGACAGCAATCAGCCCCAGCATTTT	CASSSSRDSNQPQHF	NA	TRBJ1-5	few	TRBV18
TGTGCCAGCAGCTTGGGGACTAGCGGGAGAGCGCAGTTCTTC	CASSLGTSGRAQFF	TRBD2	TRBJ2-1	few	TRBV5-6